The 18 T cell receptor beta chains listed next were all sequenced from one sample in a study of T cell changes during pregnancy in multiple sclerosis. The repertoire was sequenced with immunoSEQ multiplex PCR; TCRdb's copy has only in-frame clones and lacks some. Of about 46,000 clones in the sample, 75% to 95% were seen once. Sequenced here: CD8+ T cells from peripheral blood mononuclear cells, sampled after pregnancy. The receptor set was obtained from a female donor with multiple sclerosis, enrolled in a pregnancy study.

There are a few counts of this clone. The chain is built from TRBV6-1 and TRBJ2-7; TRBD1 might be the D (7 bases). Germline assignment: CDR1 MNHNS and CDR2 SASEGT. V was shortened by 6 bases and J by 4 bases, with 19 bases between the two germline ends. The CDR3 consists of 15 residues. The CDR3 nucleotides are TGTGCCAGCAGCCCCGATGCAGGGGGAGGATACGAGCAGTACTTC. Protein sequence: CASSPDAGGGYEQYF.

The V call is TRBV4-3, the J call TRBJ1-1; the D is unclear. The V and J ends lost 0 bases and 1 base respectively, with 15 bases between them. CDR3 length: 17 residues. Per germline, CDR1 LGHNA and CDR2 YSLEER. CDR3 nucleotides: TGCGCCAGCAGCCAAGATCTTATCGGTTGGTCGAACACTGAAGCTTTCTTT. Protein: CASSQDLIGWSNTEAFF.

V usage is TRBV7-9 and J usage is TRBJ2-2; a weak D match, TRBD2 (7 bases). The V gene's germline CDR1 is SEHNR and CDR2 FQNEAQ (reference sequence). Trimming stripped 7 bases from V and 4 bases from J, with 19 bases between. CDR3 length equals 16 residues. The CDR3 coding sequence is TGTGCCAGCACCTACCAAGGGGGAGGGTTCACCGGGGAGCTGTTTTTT. Its protein is CASTYQGGGFTGELFF.

The rearrangement uses TRBV27 and TRBJ2-7, with TRBD2 matching over 10 bases. Germline trimming cut 2 bases from V and 1 base from J; bases unmatched to any gene: 2. The CDR3 extends over 15 amino acids. Germline-derived CDR1 and CDR2 are MNHEY and SMNVEV (reference sequence). The CDR3 DNA is TGTGCCAGCAGTTTAAAGGGACTAGCGTCCTACGAGCAGTACTTC. It is translated as CASSLKGLASYEQYF.

V gene TRBV9 combines with J gene TRBJ2-7, with TRBD2 as a possible D gene (5 bases). The CDR3 runs to 15 residues. Germline CDR1 reads SGDLS; CDR2 reads YYNGEE. V gave up 0 bases and J gave up 2 bases, with 12 bases separating them. The CDR3 is CASSVAGNHPYEQYF. In DNA, the CDR3 is TGTGCCAGCAGCGTAGCGGGGAATCATCCCTACGAGCAGTACTTC.

This chain uses TRBV18 with TRBJ2-7; D remains ambiguous. Germline lookup yields CDR1 KGHSH and CDR2 LQKENI. Trimming stripped 3 bases from V and 2 bases from J, with 14 bases between. This CDR3 comprises 15 residues. CDR3: CASSPAEVRTYEQYF. The DNA for the CDR3 is TGTGCCAGCTCACCGGCAGAAGTTCGAACCTACGAGCAGTACTTC.

The rearrangement uses TRBV6-5 and TRBJ2-7, with D possibly TRBD2 on 5 matching bases. The V end was cut by 10 bases, the J end by 4 bases, with 11 bases between. There are 11 residues in the CDR3. Germline assignment: CDR1 MNHEY and CDR2 SVGAGI. CDR3 loop: CATSTGYEQYF. CDR3 coding DNA: TGTGCCACCTCGACGGGGTACGAGCAGTACTTC.

The CDR3: CSVEGGPYNEQFF. In DNA form, the CDR3 reads TGCAGCGTTGAAGGGGGCCCCTACAATGAGCAGTTCTTC. V and J are TRBV29-1 and TRBJ2-1; weak D call: TRBD1 (5 bases). The CDR3 is 13 residues long. Trimming pared 1 base from V and 2 bases from J, leaving 6 bases between. Germline loops: CDR1 SQVTM, CDR2 ANQGSEA.

The rearrangement links TRBV6-1 to TRBJ2-7, with D perhaps matching TRBD1 (6 bases). Germline CDR1 and CDR2: MNHNS and SASEGT. The CDR3 length is 16 residues. V was pared by 1 base and J by 2 bases, with 15 bases between. The CDR3 nucleotides read TGTGCCAGCAGTGAAGATTCGGCGACAGGACCCTACGAGCAGTACTTC. Its translation: CASSEDSATGPYEQYF.

The genes are TRBV5-8 and TRBJ2-3, with D perhaps matching TRBD2 (5 bases). The CDR3 is 15 amino acids. V lost 0 bases and J lost 2, with 10 bases in between. CDR1 and CDR2 from the germline V gene are SGHTS and YDEGEE. The CDR3 DNA reads as TGTGCCAGCAGCTTGGATGGAGGATCCACAGATACGCAGTATTTT. This gives the protein CASSLDGGSTDTQYF.

The CDR3 protein is CASSLLATAYNEQFF. In DNA, the CDR3 is TGTGCCAGCAGTTTACTAGCCACAGCATACAATGAGCAGTTCTTC. The rearrangement uses TRBV27 and TRBJ2-1; D is perhaps TRBD2 (5 bases). The CDR3 is made up of 15 amino acids. The V end lost 2 bases, the J end lost 4 bases, and 12 bases lay between the germline ends. Germline V gives CDR1 MNHEY, CDR2 SMNVEV (reference sequence).

The J gene is TRBJ2-1, the V gene TRBV9; the match to TRBD2 covers 7 bases. Germline assignment: CDR1 SGDLS and CDR2 YYNGEE. V was pared by 4 bases and J by 5 bases, with 3 bases of the junction left unmatched. This CDR3 is 13 amino acids long. The CDR3 DNA follows: TGTGCCAGCAGCCCAGGACTAGACAATGAGCAGTTCTTC. Protein product: CASSPGLDNEQFF. Full variable domain (remainder filled in from reference TRBV9 and TRBJ2-1): DSGVTQTPKHLITATGQRVTLRCSPRSGDLSVYWYQQSLDQGLQFLIQYYNGEERAKGNILERFSAQQFPDLHSELNLSSLELGDSALYFCASSPGLDNEQFFGPGTRLTVL.

The V gene is TRBV4-3, the J gene TRBJ2-7, with D perhaps matching TRBD1 (6 bases). With 0 bases removed from V and 0 bases from J, the gap between germline ends came to 15 bases. The CDR3 has 17 amino acids. Looked up from germline, CDR1 is LGHNA and CDR2 is YSLEER. For the CDR3, the DNA is TGCGCCAGCAGCCAAGATAGGGGCAGGGGAACCTCCTACGAGCAGTACTTC. Protein sequence: CASSQDRGRGTSYEQYF.

V is TRBV29-1 and J is TRBJ2-3, with 15 bases identical to TRBD2. The CDR3 has 19 amino acids. CDR1 and CDR2 (germline): SQVTM, ANQGSEA. Trimming removed 3 bases from V and 2 bases from J; junction bases left unmatched: 12. CDR3 in amino acids: CSVDALGTSGRIDTDTQYF. The DNA of the CDR3 is TGCAGCGTTGATGCGTTAGGGACTAGCGGGAGGATCGACACAGATACGCAGTATTTT.

V gene TRBV6-1 combines with J gene TRBJ2-7, with D perhaps matching TRBD2 (6 bases). This CDR3 is built from 15 residues. Germline loops: CDR1 MNHNS, CDR2 SASEGT. With 6 bases removed from V and 2 bases from J, the gap between germline ends came to 17 bases. CDR3 coding DNA: TGTGCCAGCAGGCGCATATCTAGCGAAACCTACGAGCAGTACTTC. Translation gives CASRRISSETYEQYF.

The V gene is TRBV27, the J gene TRBJ1-6, with D possibly TRBD1 on 6 matching bases. V dropped 2 bases and J dropped 13 bases, with 21 bases sitting between them. The CDR3 loop spans 16 amino acids. Germline CDR1 and CDR2: MNHEY and SMNVEV (reference sequence). CDR3 region: CASSLQGQLWNEPLHF. The CDR3, as DNA: TGTGCCAGCAGTTTACAAGGACAGCTCTGGAATGAGCCCCTCCACTTT.

V usage is TRBV4-1 and J usage is TRBJ2-7, with D hard to call. V dropped 4 bases and J dropped 4 bases, with 5 bases sitting between them. The CDR3 is 11 residues long. Germline V gene lookup returns CDR1 MGHRA and CDR2 YSYEKL. CDR3 coding DNA: TGCGCCAGCAGCCCCGGTTACGAGCAGTACTTC. Encoded protein: CASSPGYEQYF.

The rearrangement links TRBV5-1 to TRBJ2-1; D may be TRBD2 (6 bases). The CDR3 is 15 residues long. Trimming removed 7 bases from V and 7 bases from J, with 21 bases in between. Looked up from germline, CDR1 is SGHRS and CDR2 is YFSETQ. CDR3 DNA sequence: TGCGCCAGCGCCCCCTTACCGGGAGTAGGTAATGAGCAGTTCTTC. Its protein product is CASAPLPGVGNEQFF.